This is a list of T cell receptor beta chains from one sample in a study of cytomegalovirus exposure and HLA in healthy donors. Assay used: immunoSEQ multiplex PCR; TCRdb lists only in-frame clones, some missing. Here the sample table reports fewer than 85,000 clones. The source material was PBMCs. These receptors were taken from a man aged 50 to 60 in good health and CMV-seropositive. Both conserved end residues are part of each CDR3. Fields, in order: J gene, D gene, CDR3 length, V gene, CDR3 protein, CDR3 DNA. D genes are given only for firm matches.

j_gene: TRBJ2-3; d_gene: TRBD2; len: 19; v_gene: TRBV18; CDR3aa: CASSPSRGGLAGAEDTQYF; CDR3nt: TGTGCCAGCTCACCTAGCCGGGGGGGTCTAGCGGGAGCCGAAGATACGCAGTATTTT
j_gene: TRBJ2-7; d_gene: -; len: 15; v_gene: TRBV19; CDR3aa: CASSIGVPLSYEQYF; CDR3nt: TGTGCCAGTAGTATCGGGGTCCCCCTCTCCTACGAGCAGTACTTC
j_gene: TRBJ2-2; d_gene: TRBD2; len: 15; v_gene: TRBV6-5; CDR3aa: CASYGRSSNTGELFF; CDR3nt: TGTGCCAGCTACGGGAGGTCCTCGAACACCGGGGAGCTGTTTTTT
j_gene: TRBJ1-2; d_gene: -; len: 12; v_gene: TRBV30; CDR3aa: CAWSRNNYGYTF; CDR3nt: TGTGCCTGGTCGAGGAATAACTATGGCTACACCTTC
j_gene: TRBJ1-2; d_gene: -; len: 15; v_gene: TRBV5-1; CDR3aa: CASSSSRNLNYGYTF; CDR3nt: TGCGCCAGCAGCTCCTCGAGGAACCTTAACTATGGCTACACCTTC
j_gene: TRBJ2-6; d_gene: -; len: 16; v_gene: TRBV7-9; CDR3aa: CASSPTSGSGANVLTF; CDR3nt: TGTGCCAGCAGCCCCACCTCAGGGTCTGGGGCCAACGTCCTGACTTTC
j_gene: TRBJ1-5; d_gene: -; len: 14; v_gene: TRBV5-1; CDR3aa: CASSLGTANQPQHF; CDR3nt: TGCGCCAGCAGCTTGGGGACAGCCAATCAGCCCCAGCATTTT
j_gene: TRBJ1-4; d_gene: -; len: 17; v_gene: TRBV4-1; CDR3aa: CASSQDSRSGANEKLFF; CDR3nt: TGCGCCAGCAGCCAAGATTCGAGGTCCGGAGCTAATGAAAAACTGTTTTTT
j_gene: TRBJ2-1; d_gene: -; len: 14; v_gene: TRBV9; CDR3aa: CASSVGGGRDEQFF; CDR3nt: TGTGCCAGTAGCGTAGGGGGGGGTAGGGATGAGCAGTTCTTC
j_gene: TRBJ2-2; d_gene: -; len: 15; v_gene: TRBV11-3; CDR3aa: CASSFGMGAGGELFF; CDR3nt: TGTGCCAGCAGCTTTGGAATGGGGGCCGGCGGGGAGCTGTTTTTT
j_gene: TRBJ2-3; d_gene: TRBD2; len: 16; v_gene: TRBV5-1; CDR3aa: CASSTGHSGGTDTQYF; CDR3nt: TGCGCCAGCAGCACTGGACACTCGGGGGGGACAGATACGCAGTATTTT
j_gene: TRBJ2-7; d_gene: TRBD2; len: 14; v_gene: TRBV5-1; CDR3aa: CASSSLAGDDEQYF; CDR3nt: TGCGCCAGCAGCTCCCTAGCGGGGGACGACGAGCAGTACTTC
j_gene: TRBJ2-7; d_gene: -; len: 15; v_gene: TRBV7-2; CDR3aa: CASSLGGFLAYEQYF; CDR3nt: TGTGCCAGCAGCTTAGGAGGGTTCTTGGCCTACGAGCAGTACTTC
j_gene: TRBJ2-7; d_gene: -; len: 16; v_gene: TRBV5-1; CDR3aa: CASSLGGRPSPYEQYF; CDR3nt: TGCGCCAGCAGCTTGGGGGGCAGGCCCTCTCCCTACGAGCAGTACTTC
j_gene: TRBJ1-1; d_gene: -; len: 15; v_gene: TRBV5-1; CDR3aa: CASSLGRTGNTEAFF; CDR3nt: TGCGCCAGCAGCTTGGGGAGGACGGGGAACACTGAAGCTTTCTTT
j_gene: TRBJ1-2; d_gene: -; len: 18; v_gene: TRBV4-2; CDR3aa: CASSQDVNRDVTGYGYTF; CDR3nt: TGTGCCAGCAGCCAAGACGTTAACAGGGACGTTACCGGCTATGGCTACACCTTC
j_gene: TRBJ2-7; d_gene: TRBD2; len: 16; v_gene: TRBV11-2; CDR3aa: CASSFYPTTSDYEQYF; CDR3nt: TGTGCCAGCAGCTTCTACCCAACTACTAGCGACTACGAGCAGTACTTC
j_gene: TRBJ2-3; d_gene: -; len: 15; v_gene: TRBV10-3; CDR3aa: CAIRRRAPSTDTQYF; CDR3nt: TGTGCCATCAGGAGGAGGGCCCCTAGCACAGATACGCAGTATTTT
j_gene: TRBJ2-6; d_gene: TRBD1; len: 20; v_gene: TRBV5-1; CDR3aa: CASSQRNLGQGNSGANVLTF; CDR3nt: TGCGCCAGCAGCCAACGGAATTTGGGACAGGGCAACTCTGGGGCCAACGTCCTGACTTTC
j_gene: TRBJ2-5; d_gene: -; len: 11; v_gene: TRBV6-5; CDR3aa: CASSGGGPQYF; CDR3nt: TGTGCCAGCAGTGGGGGGGGGCCCCAGTACTTC
j_gene: TRBJ2-3; d_gene: -; len: 14; v_gene: TRBV11-2; CDR3aa: CASSLNRETDTQYF; CDR3nt: TGTGCCAGCAGCTTAAACAGGGAGACAGATACGCAGTATTTT
j_gene: TRBJ2-6; d_gene: TRBD1; len: 18; v_gene: TRBV11-2; CDR3aa: CASSRGTGSSSGANVLTF; CDR3nt: TGTGCCAGCAGCCGTGGGACAGGGTCTTCCTCTGGGGCCAACGTCCTGACTTTC
j_gene: TRBJ1-2; d_gene: -; len: 13; v_gene: TRBV6-1; CDR3aa: CASSDARRGSYTF; CDR3nt: TGTGCCAGCAGTGACGCCCGTCGAGGGAGCTACACCTTC